This T cell receptor (beta chain) came from a study of tumor-infiltrating lymphocytes in oesophageal squamous cell carcinoma. The CDR3 contains 14 residues. This clonotype was found once. MiXCR, run by TCRdb on the PCR reads, gives a single entry per CDR3 protein. This table holds 10,000 or so distinct CDR3 sequences, around 58% found once. V gene TRBV5-3 combines with J gene TRBJ2-4; D may be TRBD1 (5 bases). The J call may be in error: the DNA end matches TRBJ2-7 better. TRBV5-3 carries the ORF label, with uncertain function. The specimen was esophageal tumor tissue. The TCR comes from a female donor with esophageal squamous cell carcinoma. CDR3 sequence: CASSKAGASYEQYF. Written as DNA, the CDR3 is TGTGCCAGCAGCAAAGCTGGGGCCTCCTACGAGCAGTACTTC.